This T cell receptor (beta chain) was found in a study of blood T cells in healthy people across ages (dated by TCRdb to between 2014 and 2017). General notes on the study: Template switching captured roughly one uniquely barcoded TCR beta cDNA molecule per two T cells in model experiments. Donors were grouped into four age groups: young (average roughly 16 years), middle-aged (less than 40), aged (roughly 62) and long-lived (about 82). Donors of different ages were randomly distributed across sequencing lanes to avoid experimental bias. To track age-related changes in TCR beta repertoire diversity, the study relied on deep sequencing normalized with unique cDNA molecular identifiers. Using the same blood draw, the study looked at two additional independent replicas of 1 million unique cDNA reads for two donors, one aged 18 to 30 and the other aged 80 or older.

Trimming costs V 1 base and J 6 bases, and their ends lie 13 bases apart. Counted from cysteine to phenylalanine, this CDR3 has 15 amino acids. The entry retains the CDR3 DNA only, 45 bases that are in frame from base 1. CDR1 and CDR2 are read off the germline V gene as LGHNA and YNFKEQ. Systemically healthy Caucasian individuals from Russia, about 38 in total and aged about 6 to 100 years, were included as donors. Each donor gave 8.5 to 10 milliliters of peripheral blood, collected into EDTA-treated Vacutainer tubes. PBMCs were isolated by Ficoll-Paque density-gradient centrifugation, with at least 7 million obtained per sample. Trizol reagent was used to extract total RNA from PBMCs, with at least 6 micrograms per sample. For every donor, an aliquot of PBMCs went through flow cytometry to measure the percentages of naive CD45RAhigh/CD27high T cells. Library preparation was by 5' RACE. Sequencing relied on an Illumina HiSeq 2500. A second PCR of roughly 6 to 12 cycles was performed with a sample-barcoded 5' primer and a J-beta primer mix. Each TCR beta cDNA molecule received a unique molecular identifier from a template-switch 5' adaptor carrying 12 random nucleotides. Each sample yielded at least 2.5 million CDR3-containing paired-end reads. First-strand cDNA synthesis was performed from all RNA using the Mint cDNA synthesis kit, with priming by a TRBC-specific oligonucleotide. Following uracil-DNA glycosylase treatment, a first 18-cycle PCR with universal primers M1SS and BC2_uni_R was performed on all cDNA. In the paper's pipeline: For normalization, 1 million high-quality reads, each with a distinct molecular identifier, were randomly selected from each sample. Reads with shared molecular identifiers were discarded instead of being binned into consensus sequences. CDR3 identification, clonotype clustering and error correction used MiTCR with a Q25 quality threshold and the strictest error-elimination algorithm. A nonparametric unseen species model with Euler transformation was used to estimate lower-bound total TCR beta diversity. The public reads were reprocessed in TCRdb via fastp at Q25 and MiXCR, keeping in-frame beta chains. Under each unique CDR3 protein, matching rows form one entry showing the most common genes and DNA. It is TCRdb's table, rather than the study itself, that gives the V and J calls and clone size. This sample has 700,000 or so distinct CDR3 sequences in its table, and 40% to 50% of those were observed once. The biggest ten clones account for around 30% of the sample.

About this clonotype itself: What antigen it recognizes has not been identified. Base qualities were left out, and no much larger clone turns up one base away.

Beyond this particular receptor, the publication reports: Because the CMV infection status of the donors was unknown, age-related changes in expanded clonotypes may potentially have been confounded. Conclusive comparison of naive and antigen-experienced compartments was prevented by the profiling of bulk unsorted PBMCs. Estimates of total diversity based on one million sequenced T cells were regarded as lower bounds and as underestimates. A strong correlation was found between observed TCR beta diversity and the percentage of naive T cells measured by flow cytometry. Compared with the aged group, more naive CD4+ T cells, fewer expanded clones and increased TCR diversity were shown by the long-lived group, suggesting age selection. As age increased, observed TCR beta diversity per million T cells dropped in a roughly linear way, and a significant reduction was already evident by age about 36.

The TCR was taken from a man aged 80 or over in good health. Sequenced: blood. The chain employs TRBV4-2 and TRBJ2-1; the D gene is perhaps TRBD1, on 5 matching bases. The DNA reads TGTGCCAGCAGCCAAGGGACCCAAAGGGGCAATGAGCAGTTCTTC. The translation is CASSQGTQRGNEQFF.